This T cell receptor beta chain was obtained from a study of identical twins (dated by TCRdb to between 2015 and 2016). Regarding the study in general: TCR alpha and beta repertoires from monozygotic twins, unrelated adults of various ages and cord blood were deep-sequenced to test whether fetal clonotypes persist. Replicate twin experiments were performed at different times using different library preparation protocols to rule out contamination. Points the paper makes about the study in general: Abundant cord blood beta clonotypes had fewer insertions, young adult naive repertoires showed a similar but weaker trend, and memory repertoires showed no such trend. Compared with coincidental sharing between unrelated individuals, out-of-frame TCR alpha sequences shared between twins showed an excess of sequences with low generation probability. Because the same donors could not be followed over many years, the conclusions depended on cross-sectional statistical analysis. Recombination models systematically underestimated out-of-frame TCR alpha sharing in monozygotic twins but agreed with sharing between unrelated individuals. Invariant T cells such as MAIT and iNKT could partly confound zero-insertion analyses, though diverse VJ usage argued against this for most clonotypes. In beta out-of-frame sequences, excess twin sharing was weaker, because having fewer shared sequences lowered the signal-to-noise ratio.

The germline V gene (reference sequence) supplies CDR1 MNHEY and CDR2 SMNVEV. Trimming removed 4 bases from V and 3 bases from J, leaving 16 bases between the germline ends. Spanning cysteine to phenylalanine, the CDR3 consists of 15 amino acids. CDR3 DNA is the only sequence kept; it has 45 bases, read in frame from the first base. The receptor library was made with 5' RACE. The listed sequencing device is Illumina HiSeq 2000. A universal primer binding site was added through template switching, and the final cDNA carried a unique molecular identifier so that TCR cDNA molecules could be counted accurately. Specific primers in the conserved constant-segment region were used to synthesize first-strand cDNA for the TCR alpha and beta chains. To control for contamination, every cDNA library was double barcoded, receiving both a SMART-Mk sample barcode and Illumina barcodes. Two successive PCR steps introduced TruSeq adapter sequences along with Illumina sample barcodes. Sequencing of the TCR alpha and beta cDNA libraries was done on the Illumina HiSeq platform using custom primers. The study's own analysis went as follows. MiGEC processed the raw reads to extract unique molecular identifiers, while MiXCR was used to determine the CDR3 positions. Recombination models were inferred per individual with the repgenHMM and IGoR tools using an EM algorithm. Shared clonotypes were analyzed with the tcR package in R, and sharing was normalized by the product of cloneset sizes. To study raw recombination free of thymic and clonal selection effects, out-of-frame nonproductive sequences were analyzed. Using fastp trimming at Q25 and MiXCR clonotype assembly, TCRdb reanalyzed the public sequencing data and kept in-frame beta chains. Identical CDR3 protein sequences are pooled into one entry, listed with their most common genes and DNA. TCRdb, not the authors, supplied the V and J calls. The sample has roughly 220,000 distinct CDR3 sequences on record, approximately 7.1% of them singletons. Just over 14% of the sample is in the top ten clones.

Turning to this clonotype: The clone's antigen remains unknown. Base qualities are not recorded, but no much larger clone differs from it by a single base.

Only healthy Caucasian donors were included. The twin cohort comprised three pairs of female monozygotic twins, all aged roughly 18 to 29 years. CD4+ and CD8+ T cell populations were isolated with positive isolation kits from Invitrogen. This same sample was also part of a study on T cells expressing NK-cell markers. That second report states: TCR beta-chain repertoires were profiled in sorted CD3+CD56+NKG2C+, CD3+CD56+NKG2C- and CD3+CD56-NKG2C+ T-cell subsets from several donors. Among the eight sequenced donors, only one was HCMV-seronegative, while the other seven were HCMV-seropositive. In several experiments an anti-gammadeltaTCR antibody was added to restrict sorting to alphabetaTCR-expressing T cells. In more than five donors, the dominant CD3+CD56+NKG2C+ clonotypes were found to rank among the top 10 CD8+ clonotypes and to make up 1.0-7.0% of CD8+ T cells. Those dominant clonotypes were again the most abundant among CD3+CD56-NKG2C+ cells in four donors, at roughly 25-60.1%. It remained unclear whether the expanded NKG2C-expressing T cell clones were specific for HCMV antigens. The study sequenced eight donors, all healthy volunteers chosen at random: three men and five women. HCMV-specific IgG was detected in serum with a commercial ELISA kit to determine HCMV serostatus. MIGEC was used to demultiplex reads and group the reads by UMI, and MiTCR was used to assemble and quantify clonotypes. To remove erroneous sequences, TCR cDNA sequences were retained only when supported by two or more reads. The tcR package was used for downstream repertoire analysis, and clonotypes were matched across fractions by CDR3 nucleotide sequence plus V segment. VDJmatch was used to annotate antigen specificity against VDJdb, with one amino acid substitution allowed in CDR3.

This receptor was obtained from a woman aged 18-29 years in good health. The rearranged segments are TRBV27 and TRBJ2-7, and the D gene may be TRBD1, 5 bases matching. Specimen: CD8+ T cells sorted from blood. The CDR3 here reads CASSYSTGSLYEQYF. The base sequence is TGTGCCAGCAGTTATAGTACAGGCTCACTCTACGAGCAGTACTTC.